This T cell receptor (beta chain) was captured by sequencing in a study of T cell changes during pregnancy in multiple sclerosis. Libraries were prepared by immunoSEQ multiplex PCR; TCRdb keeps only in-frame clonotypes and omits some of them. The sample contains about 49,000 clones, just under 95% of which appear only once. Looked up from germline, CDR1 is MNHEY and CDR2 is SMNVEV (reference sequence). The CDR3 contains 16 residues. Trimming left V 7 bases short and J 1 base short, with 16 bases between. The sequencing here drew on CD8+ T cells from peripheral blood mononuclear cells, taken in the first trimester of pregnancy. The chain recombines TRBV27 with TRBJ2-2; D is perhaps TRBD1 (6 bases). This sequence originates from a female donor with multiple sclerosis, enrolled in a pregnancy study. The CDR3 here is CASKTQGQKNTGELFF. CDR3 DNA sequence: TGTGCCAGCAAGACCCAAGGACAGAAGAACACCGGGGAGCTGTTTTTT.